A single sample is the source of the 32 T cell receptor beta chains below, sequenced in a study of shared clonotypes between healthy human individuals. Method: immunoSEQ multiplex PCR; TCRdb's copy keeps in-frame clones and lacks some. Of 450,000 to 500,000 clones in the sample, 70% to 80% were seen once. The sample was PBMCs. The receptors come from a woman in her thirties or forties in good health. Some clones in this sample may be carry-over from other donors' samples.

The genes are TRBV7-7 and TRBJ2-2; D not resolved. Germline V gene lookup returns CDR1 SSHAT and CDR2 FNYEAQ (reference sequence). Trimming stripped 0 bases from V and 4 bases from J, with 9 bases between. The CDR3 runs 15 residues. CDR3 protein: CASSLAWGSTGELFF. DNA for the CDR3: TGTGCCAGCAGCTTAGCGTGGGGTAGCACCGGGGAGCTGTTTTTT. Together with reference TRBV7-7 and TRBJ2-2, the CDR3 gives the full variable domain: GAGVSQSPRYKVTKRGQDVTLRCDPISSHATLYWYQQALGQGPEFLTYFNYEAQPDKSGLPSDRFSAERPEGSISTLTIQRTEQRDSAMYRCASSLAWGSTGELFFGEGSRLTVL.

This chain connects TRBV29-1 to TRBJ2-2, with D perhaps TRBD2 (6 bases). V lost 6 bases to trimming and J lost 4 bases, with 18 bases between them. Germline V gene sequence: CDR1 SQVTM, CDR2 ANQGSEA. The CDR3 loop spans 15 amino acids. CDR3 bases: TGCAGCGTGGTCCGGCGGGGCGCGGGCACCGGGGAGCTGTTTTTT. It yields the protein CSVVRRGAGTGELFF.

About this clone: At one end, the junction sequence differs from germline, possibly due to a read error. CDR3 sequence: CASSRNPGTSTDTQYF. The CDR3 region has the DNA TGTGCTAGCAGCCGCAACCCCGGGACTAGCACAGATACGCAGTATTTT. The chain carries TRBV7-7 and TRBJ2-3, with D perhaps TRBD2 (6 bases). Germline CDR1 is SSHAT and CDR2 is FNYEAQ (reference sequence). CDR3 size: 16 residues.

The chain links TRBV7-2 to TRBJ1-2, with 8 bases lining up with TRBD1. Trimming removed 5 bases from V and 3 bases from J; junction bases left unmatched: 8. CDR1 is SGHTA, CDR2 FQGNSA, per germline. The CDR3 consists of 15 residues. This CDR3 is CASSHRTGTDYGYTF. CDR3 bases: TGTGCCAGCAGCCACCGGACAGGGACGGACTATGGCTACACCTTC.

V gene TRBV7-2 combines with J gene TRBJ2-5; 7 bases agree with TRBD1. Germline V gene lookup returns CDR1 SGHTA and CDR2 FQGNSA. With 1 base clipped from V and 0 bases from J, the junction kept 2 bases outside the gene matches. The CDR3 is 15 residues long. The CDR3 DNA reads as TGTGCCAGCAGCTTAGGTGGACAGGACCAAGAGACCCAGTACTTC. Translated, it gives CASSLGGQDQETQYF.

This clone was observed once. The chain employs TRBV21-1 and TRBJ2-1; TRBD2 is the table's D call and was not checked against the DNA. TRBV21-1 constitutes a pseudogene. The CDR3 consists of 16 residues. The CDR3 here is CASSKNPRTSGRVQFF. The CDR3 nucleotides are TGTGCCAGCAGCAAAAACCCTAGGACTAGCGGGAGGGTGCAGTTCTTC.

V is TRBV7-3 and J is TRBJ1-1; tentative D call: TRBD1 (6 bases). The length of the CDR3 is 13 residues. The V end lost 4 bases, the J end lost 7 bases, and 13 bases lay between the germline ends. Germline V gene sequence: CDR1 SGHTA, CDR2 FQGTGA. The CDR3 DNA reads TGTGCCAGCAGCTCACAGGGAACGGGTGAAGCTTTCTTT. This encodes CASSSQGTGEAFF.

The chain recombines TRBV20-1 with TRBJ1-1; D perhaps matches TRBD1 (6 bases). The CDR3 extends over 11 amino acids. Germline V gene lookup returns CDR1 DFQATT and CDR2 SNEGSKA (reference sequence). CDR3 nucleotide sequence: TGCGGGGGCTCACCGAACACTGAAGCTTTCTTT. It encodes CGGSPNTEAFF.

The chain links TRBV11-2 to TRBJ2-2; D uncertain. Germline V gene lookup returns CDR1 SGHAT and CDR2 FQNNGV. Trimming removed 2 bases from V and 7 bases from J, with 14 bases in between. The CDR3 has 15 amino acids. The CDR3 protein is CASSLMAGLNGELFF. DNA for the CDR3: TGTGCCAGCAGCTTAATGGCAGGTTTGAACGGGGAGCTGTTTTTT.

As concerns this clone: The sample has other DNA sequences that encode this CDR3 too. The CDR3 sequence: CASSLGGGGRGETQYF. Written as DNA, the CDR3 is TGTGCCAGCAGCTTAGGGGGAGGGGGGCGCGGGGAGACCCAGTACTTC. The gene calls are TRBV7-9 and TRBJ2-5; D is possibly TRBD2 (7 bases). Trimming removed 1 base from V and 5 bases from J, with 17 bases in between. Germline loops: CDR1 SEHNR, CDR2 FQNEAQ (reference sequence). The CDR3 contains 16 residues.

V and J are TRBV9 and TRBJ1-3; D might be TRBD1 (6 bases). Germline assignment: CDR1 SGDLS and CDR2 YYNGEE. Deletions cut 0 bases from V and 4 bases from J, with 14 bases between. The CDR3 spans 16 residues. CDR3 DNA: TGTGCCAGCAGCGTAGAGGTCCGGGGGCCCGGAAACACCATATATTTT. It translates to CASSVEVRGPGNTIYF. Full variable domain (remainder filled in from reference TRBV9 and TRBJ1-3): DSGVTQTPKHLITATGQRVTLRCSPRSGDLSVYWYQQSLDQGLQFLIQYYNGEERAKGNILERFSAQQFPDLHSELNLSSLELGDSALYFCASSVEVRGPGNTIYFGEGSWLTVV.

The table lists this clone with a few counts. CDR3 coding DNA: TGTGCCAGCAGCCCAAGGACCGAAAACTATGGCTACACCTTC. The encoded protein is CASSPRTENYGYTF. The J gene is TRBJ1-2, the V gene TRBV4-2; D remains ambiguous. V was pared by 4 bases and J by 2 bases, with 11 bases between. The CDR3 length is 14 residues. Per the germline V gene, CDR1 is LGHNA and CDR2 is YNFKEQ.

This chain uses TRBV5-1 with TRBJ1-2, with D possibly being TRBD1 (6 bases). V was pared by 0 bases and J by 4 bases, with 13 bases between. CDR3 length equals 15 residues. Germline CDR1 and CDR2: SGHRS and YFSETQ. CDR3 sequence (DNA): TGCGCCAGCAGCTTGGCCGTGGGGGCCAGCTATGGCTACACCTTC. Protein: CASSLAVGASYGYTF.

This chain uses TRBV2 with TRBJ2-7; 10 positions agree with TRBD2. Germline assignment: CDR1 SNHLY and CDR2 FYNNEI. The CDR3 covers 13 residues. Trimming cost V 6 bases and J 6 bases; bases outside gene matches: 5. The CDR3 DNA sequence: TGTGCCAGCAGGGTAATAGCGGGAGGCGAGCAGTACTTC. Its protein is CASRVIAGGEQYF.

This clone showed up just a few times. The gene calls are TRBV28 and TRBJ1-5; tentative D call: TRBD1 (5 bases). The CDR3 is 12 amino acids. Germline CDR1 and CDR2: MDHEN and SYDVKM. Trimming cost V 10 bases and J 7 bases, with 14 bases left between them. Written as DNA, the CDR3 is TGTGCCACCAACGGGGGGGTCCAGCCCCAGCATTTT. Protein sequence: CATNGGVQPQHF.

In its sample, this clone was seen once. CDR3 sequence (DNA): TGTGCCAGCAGCTTGGGGACTAGCGGGACAGATACGCAGTATTTT. This sequence encodes CASSLGTSGTDTQYF. V and J are TRBV7-7 and TRBJ2-3, with 12 bases fitting TRBD2. From germline, CDR1 is SSHAT and CDR2 FNYEAQ (reference sequence). This CDR3 is 15 amino acids long. J was trimmed by 3 bases and V by 3 bases; bases with no gene match: 1.

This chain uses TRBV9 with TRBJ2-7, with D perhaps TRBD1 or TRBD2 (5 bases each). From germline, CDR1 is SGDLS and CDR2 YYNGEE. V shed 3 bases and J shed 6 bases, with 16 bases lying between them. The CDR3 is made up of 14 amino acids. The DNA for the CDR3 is TGTGCCAGCAGCGCCGGGACGTCCACGGGCGAGCAGTACTTC. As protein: CASSAGTSTGEQYF. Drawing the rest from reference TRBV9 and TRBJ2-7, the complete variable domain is DSGVTQTPKHLITATGQRVTLRCSPRSGDLSVYWYQQSLDQGLQFLIQYYNGEERAKGNILERFSAQQFPDLHSELNLSSLELGDSALYFCASSAGTSTGEQYFGPGTRLTVT.

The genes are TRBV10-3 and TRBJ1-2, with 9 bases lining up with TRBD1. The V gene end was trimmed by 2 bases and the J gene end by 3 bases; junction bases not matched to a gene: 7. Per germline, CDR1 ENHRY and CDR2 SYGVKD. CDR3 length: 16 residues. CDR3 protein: CAISEGGTGFDYGYTF. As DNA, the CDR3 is TGTGCCATCAGTGAGGGGGGGACAGGGTTTGACTATGGCTACACCTTC.

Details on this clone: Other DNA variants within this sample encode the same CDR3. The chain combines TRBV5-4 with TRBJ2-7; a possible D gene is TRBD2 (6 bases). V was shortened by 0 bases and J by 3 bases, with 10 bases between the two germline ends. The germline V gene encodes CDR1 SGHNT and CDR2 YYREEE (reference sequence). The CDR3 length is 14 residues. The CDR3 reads CASSLDGRGYEQYF. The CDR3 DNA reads TGTGCCAGCAGCTTGGACGGGAGAGGCTACGAGCAGTACTTC.

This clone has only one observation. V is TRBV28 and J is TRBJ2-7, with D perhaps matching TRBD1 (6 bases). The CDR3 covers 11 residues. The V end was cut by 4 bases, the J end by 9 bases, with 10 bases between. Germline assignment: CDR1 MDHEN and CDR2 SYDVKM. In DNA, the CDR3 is TGTGCCAGCAGTTCCAGGGGACGGCAGTACTTC. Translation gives CASSSRGRQYF.

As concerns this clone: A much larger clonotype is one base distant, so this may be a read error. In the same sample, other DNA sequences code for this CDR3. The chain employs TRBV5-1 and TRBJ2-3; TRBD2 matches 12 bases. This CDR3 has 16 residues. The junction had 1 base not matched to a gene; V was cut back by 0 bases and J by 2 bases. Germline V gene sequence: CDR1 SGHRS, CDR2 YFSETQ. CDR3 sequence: CASSLGLAGVTDTQYF. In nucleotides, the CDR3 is TGCGCCAGCAGCTTGGGACTAGCGGGAGTCACAGATACGCAGTATTTT.

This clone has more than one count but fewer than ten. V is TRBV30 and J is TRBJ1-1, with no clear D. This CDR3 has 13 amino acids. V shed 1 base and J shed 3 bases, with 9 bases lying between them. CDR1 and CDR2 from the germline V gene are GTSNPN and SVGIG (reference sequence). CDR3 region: CAWSANWDTEAFF. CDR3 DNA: TGTGCCTGGAGTGCCAACTGGGACACTGAAGCTTTCTTT.

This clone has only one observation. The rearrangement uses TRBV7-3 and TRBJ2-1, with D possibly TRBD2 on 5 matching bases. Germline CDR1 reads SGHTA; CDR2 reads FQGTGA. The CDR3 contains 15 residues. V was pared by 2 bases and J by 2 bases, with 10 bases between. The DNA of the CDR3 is TGTGCCAGCAGCTTATATACGGGAACCTACAATGAGCAGTTCTTC. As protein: CASSLYTGTYNEQFF.

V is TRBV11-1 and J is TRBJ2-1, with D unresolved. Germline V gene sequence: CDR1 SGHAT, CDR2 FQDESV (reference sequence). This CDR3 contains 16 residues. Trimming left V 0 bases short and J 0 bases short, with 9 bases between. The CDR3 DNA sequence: TGTGCCAGCAGCTTAGCTAGCCGGAGCTCCTACAATGAGCAGTTCTTC. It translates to CASSLASRSSYNEQFF.

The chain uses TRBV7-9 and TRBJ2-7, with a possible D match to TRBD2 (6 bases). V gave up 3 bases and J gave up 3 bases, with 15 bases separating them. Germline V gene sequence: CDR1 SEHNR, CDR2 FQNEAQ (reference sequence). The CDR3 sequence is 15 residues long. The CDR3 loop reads CASSFSVAVNYEQYF. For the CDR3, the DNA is TGTGCCAGCAGCTTCAGTGTAGCGGTGAACTACGAGCAGTACTTC.

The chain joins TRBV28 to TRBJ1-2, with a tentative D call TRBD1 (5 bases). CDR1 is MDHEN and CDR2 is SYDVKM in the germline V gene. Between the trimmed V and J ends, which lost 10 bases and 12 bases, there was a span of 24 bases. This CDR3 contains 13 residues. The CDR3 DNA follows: TGTGCCACCTCACGTGGCGGCCGCGGGGCCCACACCTTC. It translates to CATSRGGRGAHTF.

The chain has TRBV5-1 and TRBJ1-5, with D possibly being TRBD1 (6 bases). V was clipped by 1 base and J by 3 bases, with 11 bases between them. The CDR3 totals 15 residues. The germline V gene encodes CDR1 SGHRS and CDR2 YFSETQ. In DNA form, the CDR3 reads TGCGCCAGCAGCTTGACAGGGTTCGCCAATCAGCCCCAGCATTTT. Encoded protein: CASSLTGFANQPQHF.

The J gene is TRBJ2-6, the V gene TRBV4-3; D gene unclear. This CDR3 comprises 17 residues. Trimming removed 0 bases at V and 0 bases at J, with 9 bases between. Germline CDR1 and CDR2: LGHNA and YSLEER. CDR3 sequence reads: CASSQDLLASGANVLTF. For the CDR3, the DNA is TGCGCCAGCAGCCAAGATTTGCTGGCCTCTGGGGCCAACGTCCTGACTTTC.

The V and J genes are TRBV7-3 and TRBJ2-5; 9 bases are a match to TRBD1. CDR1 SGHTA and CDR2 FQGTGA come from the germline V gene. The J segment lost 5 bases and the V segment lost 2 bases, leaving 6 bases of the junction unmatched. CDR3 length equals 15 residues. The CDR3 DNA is TGTGCCAGCAGCTTAGGGGACAGGGCAGGGGAGACCCAGTACTTC. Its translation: CASSLGDRAGETQYF.

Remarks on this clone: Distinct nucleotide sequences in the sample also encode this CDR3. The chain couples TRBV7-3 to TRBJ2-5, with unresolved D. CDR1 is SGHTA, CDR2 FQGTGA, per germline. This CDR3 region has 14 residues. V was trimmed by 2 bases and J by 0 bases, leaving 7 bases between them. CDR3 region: CASSLGPNQETQYF. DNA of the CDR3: TGTGCCAGCAGCTTAGGGCCAAACCAAGAGACCCAGTACTTC.

The CDR3 reads CASSQAARVLYF. The CDR3, as DNA: TGTGCCAGCAGCCAAGCGGCTAGGGTTTTATATTTT. This chain uses TRBV6-5 with TRBJ2-3, with a weak D call TRBD2 (5 bases). Trimming took 6 bases from V and 15 from J, leaving 19 bases between them. Germline-derived CDR1 and CDR2 are MNHEY and SVGAGI. The CDR3 covers 12 residues.

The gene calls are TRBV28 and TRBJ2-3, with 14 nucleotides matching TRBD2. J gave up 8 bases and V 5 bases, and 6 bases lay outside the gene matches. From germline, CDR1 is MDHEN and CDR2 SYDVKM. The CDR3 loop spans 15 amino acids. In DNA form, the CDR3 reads TGTGCCAGCAGTCTGGGACTAGCGGGAGCGCCTACGCAGTATTTT. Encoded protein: CASSLGLAGAPTQYF.